This TCR beta chain was identified in a study of brain T cells in children with intractable seizures. Clones were read by immunoSEQ multiplex PCR, and TCRdb kept only the in-frame ones, dropping some. In the table there are approximately 44,000 clones, around 90% of which are singletons. Surgery cases with the highest brain T cell transcript signatures were chosen for sequencing. CDR1 and CDR2 (germline): LGHNT, FRNRAP. Trimming removed 7 bases at V and 2 bases at J, with 13 bases between. This CDR3 region has 14 residues. This clone was recorded a few times. The sequencing here drew on peripheral blood, taken at surgery. This sequence joins TRBV12-5 and TRBJ2-3, with a possible D match to TRBD2 (6 bases). This sequence was found in a girl aged 2 to 10 with tuberous sclerosis and intractable seizures. The CDR3 DNA reads as TGTGCTAGTGACGCGGGGTTCCACACAGATACGCAGTATTTT. As protein: CASDAGFHTDTQYF.